This TCR beta chain was observed in a study of T cells after yellow fever vaccination (dated by TCRdb to about 2019). Context from the whole study: The SMART-Seq v4 Ultra Low Input RNA kit was used to prepare libraries from fractions with low cell numbers. Two healthy male donors, one aged 18 to 29 and one aged 30 to 39 years, were included in the cohort. Blood was drawn at multiple timepoints before and after primary and secondary immunization, with bulk PBMC replicates and cell subsets isolated. Bulk TCR alpha and beta repertoires were sequenced longitudinally to track T-cell clones before and after primary and booster YFV17D yellow fever vaccination. General findings and caveats noted by the study authors: Only two donors were included in the study, so the extent to which the findings can be generalized is limited. A small share of clonotypes was detected in both CD4 and CD8 compartments, with the overlap likely arising from convergent recombination. Most clones expanded after primary vaccination (around 96% of CD4 and roughly 90% of CD8) were re-detected after the booster, suggesting that broad memory maintenance occurred. Because abundant contaminating clonotypes from the bulk population could be contained in FACS-sorted repertoires, computational filtering was required. The secondary T-cell response was weaker than the primary response but faster, peaking on day 5 instead of day 15.

This clonotype was counted only a few times. Its target antigen remains unknown. One base away there is no much larger clone; base qualities are not given. The V and J ends are trimmed by 5 bases and 2 bases, leaving 14 bases between them. CDR1 is given as SQVTM and CDR2 as ANQGSEA, both from the germline V gene. The CDR3 runs 14 amino acids, cysteine and phenylalanine included. The sequence is cut down to CDR3 DNA, 42 bases in frame from base 1. The treatment or condition label, read with the paper, signifies: live attenuated yellow fever vaccine strain. At each blood-draw timepoint, two biological replicates of bulk PBMCs were collected. PBMCs were isolated from peripheral blood using a standard Ficoll-Paque protocol. RNA was extracted with TriZol from bulk PBMCs, CD4 and CD8 fractions, and dextramer-positive and dextramer-negative fractions. TCR cDNA was synthesized by 5'RACE template switching, which introduced a universal primer site and unique molecular identifiers. cDNA synthesis was primed from both the TCR alpha and TCR beta constant segments. Libraries were amplified in two PCR steps, with sample barcodes and sequencing adapters added in the second step. Libraries were sequenced on Illumina HiSeq 2500 (2x100 bp) or NovaSeq (2x150 bp). The published analysis was carried out like this. MIGEC was used to demultiplex reads and collapse the reads into UMI consensus sequences, and MiXCR was used for V(D)J alignment. Vaccine-responding clonotypes were identified with edgeR using replicate PBMC samples, with FDR below 0.01 and a log2 fold change above 5 up to day 15 being required. Each bulk clonotype was labeled CD4 or CD8 based on which sequenced repertoire, CD4 or CD8, contained the clonotype at higher abundance. The raw public data were reprocessed by TCRdb itself: fastp quality trimming at Q25, MiXCR clonotype calling, in-frame beta chains only. Each entry merges the rows of one CDR3 protein and shows their most common DNA and genes. None of the V and J calls come from the authors' own analysis; TCRdb made them. The sample table lists fewer than 450,000 distinct CDR3 sequences, 11% of them with a count of one. The ten most abundant clones make up around 19% of the sample.

The source was PBMCs, collected on the day of the first yellow fever vaccination. The TCR originated in a man in his late teens or twenties who received the YFV17D yellow fever vaccine. This chain joins TRBV29-1 to TRBJ2-3; the best D guess is TRBD2, with 7 bases matching. Here is the DNA: TGCAGCGTTAGAGGGGGGGGGCACACAGATACGCAGTATTTT. This is translated as CSVRGGGHTDTQYF.